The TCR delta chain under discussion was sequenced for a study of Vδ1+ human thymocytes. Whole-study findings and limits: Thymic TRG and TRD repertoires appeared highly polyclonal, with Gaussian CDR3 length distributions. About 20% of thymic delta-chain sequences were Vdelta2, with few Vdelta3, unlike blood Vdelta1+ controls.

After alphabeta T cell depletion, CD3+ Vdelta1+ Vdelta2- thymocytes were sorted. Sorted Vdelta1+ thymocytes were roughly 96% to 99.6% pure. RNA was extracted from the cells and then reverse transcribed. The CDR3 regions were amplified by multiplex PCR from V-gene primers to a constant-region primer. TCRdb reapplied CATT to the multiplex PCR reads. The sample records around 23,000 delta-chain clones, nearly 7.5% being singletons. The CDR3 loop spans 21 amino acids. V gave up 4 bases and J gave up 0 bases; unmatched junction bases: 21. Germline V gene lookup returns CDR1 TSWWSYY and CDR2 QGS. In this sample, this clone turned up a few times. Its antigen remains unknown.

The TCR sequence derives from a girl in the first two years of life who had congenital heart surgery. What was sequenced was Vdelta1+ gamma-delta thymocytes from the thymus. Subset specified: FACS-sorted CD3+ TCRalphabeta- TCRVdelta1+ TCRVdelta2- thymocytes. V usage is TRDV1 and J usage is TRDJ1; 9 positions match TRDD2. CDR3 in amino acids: CALGVALPTMDGALYTDKLIF. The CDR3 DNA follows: TGTGCTCTTGGGGTCGCCCTTCCTACGATGGATGGGGCCCTGTACACCGATAAACTCATCTTT.